This TCR beta chain is drawn from a study of cytomegalovirus exposure and HLA in healthy donors. Trimming left V 0 bases short and J 3 bases short, with 8 bases between. Germline assignment: CDR1 MNHEY and CDR2 SVGAGI. This CDR3 spans 14 amino acids. Study-level results: With high specificity and sensitivity, the classifier reportedly diagnosed cytomegalovirus status. Highest at DRB1 and lowest at HLA-C, TCR association rates differed among HLA loci in a later analysis.

Use of 60 Vbeta and 13 Jbeta primers characterized the PCR. The protocol was immunoSEQ multiplex PCR, while the TCRdb copy is restricted to in-frame clones and leaves out a portion. There are approximately 89,000 clones in the sample; around 73% occur only once, and around 1.3% lies in the top ten. A remark on this clone: What it binds is not known.

The receptor was isolated from a female donor in good health and CMV-seronegative. This chain uses TRBV6-5 with TRBJ1-2; a weak D match, TRBD1 (6 bases). Sequenced input: PBMCs. The CDR3 DNA sequence: TGTGCCAGCAGTTACTCGGACAGTTACTATGGCTACACCTTC. This sequence encodes CASSYSDSYYGYTF.